A single sample gave rise to the 4 T cell receptor beta chains below, sequenced in a study of blood T cell repertoires in COVID-19. The repertoire was sequenced with immunoSEQ multiplex PCR; TCRdb's copy has only in-frame clones and lacks some. The sample lists 200,000 to 250,000 clones, about 88% occurring once. Sequencing input: peripheral blood. These receptors originate from a man aged 50-60 years with COVID-19, enrolled during active disease.

The chain uses TRBV12-3 or TRBV12-4 and TRBJ2-7, with D uncertain. Trimming left V 1 base short and J 2 bases short, with 6 bases between. The CDR3 runs 13 residues. The CDR3 region has the DNA TGTGCCAGCAGTTTAGGGAGAACCTACGAGCAGTACTTC. Translated: CASSLGRTYEQYF.

V usage is TRBV6-2 or TRBV6-3 and J usage is TRBJ1-2; tentative D call: TRBD1 (5 bases). Looked up from germline, CDR1 is MNHEY and CDR2 is SVGEGT. CDR3 length equals 15 residues. V shed 0 bases and J shed 3 bases, with 11 bases lying between them. CDR3 loop: CASSYSEGRDYGYTF. CDR3 sequence (DNA): TGTGCCAGCAGTTACTCGGAGGGGAGGGACTATGGCTACACCTTC.

The rearrangement links TRBV7-6 to TRBJ2-2, with D perhaps TRBD2 (6 bases). The CDR3 is 15 residues long. V shed 2 bases and J shed 4 bases, with 11 bases lying between them. From germline, CDR1 is SGHVS and CDR2 FNYEAQ. CDR3 residues: CASSLRTEGTGELFF. CDR3 sequence (DNA): TGTGCCAGCAGCTTACGTACGGAGGGCACCGGGGAGCTGTTTTTT.

This clone was seen a handful of times. In DNA form, the CDR3 reads TGTGCCAGCTCACCACTACAGGGGTTTTCGAACACTGAAGCTTTCTTT. Translation: CASSPLQGFSNTEAFF. The chain recombines TRBV18 with TRBJ1-1, with 7 nucleotides matching TRBD1. This CDR3 is 16 amino acids long. The germline CDR1 and CDR2 sequences are KGHSH and LQKENI. V was clipped by 1 base and J by 1 base; unmatched bases: 6.